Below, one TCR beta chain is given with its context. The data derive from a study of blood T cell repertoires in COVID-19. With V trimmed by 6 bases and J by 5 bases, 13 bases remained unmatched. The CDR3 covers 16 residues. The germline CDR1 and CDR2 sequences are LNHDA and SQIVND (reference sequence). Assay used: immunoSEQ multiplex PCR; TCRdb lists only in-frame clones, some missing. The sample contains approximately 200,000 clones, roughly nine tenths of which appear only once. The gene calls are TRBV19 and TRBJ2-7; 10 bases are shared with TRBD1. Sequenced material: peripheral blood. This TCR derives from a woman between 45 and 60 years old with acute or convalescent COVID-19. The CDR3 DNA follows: TGTGCCAGTAGACCGAACCGGGACAGGGGTGTCCACGAGCAGTACTTC. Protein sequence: CASRPNRDRGVHEQYF.